Sequencing of this T cell receptor (beta chain) was carried out in a study of blood T cell repertoires in COVID-19. The assay was immunoSEQ multiplex PCR, and TCRdb's table has in-frame clones only and misses some. The sample lists around 69,000 clones, 89% occurring once. Germline CDR1 and CDR2: MDHEN and SYDVKM. The trim removed 3 bases at V and 6 bases at J, leaving 5 bases unmatched. This CDR3 has 13 amino acids. The chain carries TRBV28 and TRBJ2-7; 7 positions agree with TRBD1. The source of this sequence is a woman in her forties or fifties with active COVID-19. The sample was peripheral blood. The CDR3 here is CASSLDRFGEQYF. The CDR3 bases are TGTGCCAGCAGTTTGGACAGGTTCGGCGAGCAGTACTTC.